The clone carrying this TCR beta chain was detected ten times or more. Its specificity is not known. The data are from a study of T-cell memory formation after mild COVID-19. Whole-study results and caveats: Clones which contracted sat mainly in CM and EM if CD4+, and in EMRA if CD8+. The authors left the SARS-CoV-2 specificity of second-wave clones peaking on day 37 unconfirmed. CD4/CD8 balance characterized clones contracting day 15 to 85, and CD4+ skew characterized later expanders.

Barcoded TCR alpha and TCR beta cDNA libraries with UMIs came from 5'RACE using constant-segment primers. TCRdb reprocessed the 5' RACE reads via MiXCR and lists one record per CDR3 protein. The sample yields 400,000 to 500,000 distinct CDR3 sequences, 20% seen once. This CDR3 has 15 amino acids. Germline CDR1 and CDR2: SGHTA and FQGNSA. The V and J ends lost 4 bases and 0 bases, in that order; junction bases with no gene match: 0. The J gene is TRBJ2-6, the V gene TRBV7-2; 7 bases line up with TRBD1. This receptor was identified in an adult woman who had mild COVID-19 (a few samples of this study predate the infection). Cell type and time point are not known. The sequenced material came from PBMCs or a T cell subset sorted from them (not recorded which). Here the CDR3 reads CASSSGGSGANVLTF. In nucleotides, the CDR3 is TGTGCCAGCAGCTCAGGGGGCTCTGGGGCCAACGTCCTGACTTTC.